Below, one TCR beta chain is given with its context. The antigen is undetermined. Unseparated into fractions, whole blood served as the source from which total RNA was extracted. The sample originates from a study of human T cells and chemical hapten exposure. Study in general: Among samples, TCR yields varied mainly because of small differences in pooled library volume.

Individual cDNA molecules each carried unique molecular identifiers attached by the library. Source study methods: Counting gave a median of approximately 96,000 TCRs per sample, with values ranging from about 23,224 to 690,600. TCRdb re-analysed the 5' RACE reads in MiXCR, keeping a single row per CDR3 protein. It is TCRdb's table, rather than the study itself, that gives the V and J calls and clone size. The sample lists 65,000 to 90,000 distinct CDR3 sequences; about 16% were seen once. Trimming took 5 bases from V and 0 from J; bases not matched to a gene: 9. The CDR3 has 16 residues. Germline loops: CDR1 MDHEN, CDR2 SYDVKM. Study-wide points: With regard to DPC sensitization, TCRs above 1 in 1000 frequency did not change.

This TCR came from a female donor in good health. The chain employs TRBV28 and TRBJ1-2; 7 bases match TRBD1. The CDR3 sequence is CASSPVTGTANYGYTF. The DNA for the CDR3 is TGTGCCAGCAGTCCGGTGACAGGGACGGCTAACTATGGCTACACCTTC.